This TCR beta chain was captured by sequencing in a study of CD8+ T cells in alopecia areata. About this clone itself: Its specificity is not known.

Study-wide results and limits: In lesional scalp, particularly from alopecia totalis/universalis, clonality was higher than in normal scalp.

The sequencing template was cDNA reverse transcribed from extracted RNA. TCRdb's copy holds only in-frame clones and misses some; the assay was immunoSEQ multiplex PCR. The data contain fewer than 250,000 clones, 50% to 60% of them singletons. The V segment lost 7 bases and the J segment 5 bases; nucleotides outside the gene matches: 6. CDR1 and CDR2 (germline): SQVTM, ANQGSEA. The CDR3 extends over 13 amino acids. The gene calls are TRBV29-1 and TRBJ2-1; TRBD1 agrees at 9 bases. The TCR was taken from a human donor with alopecia areata. Source: CD4+ T cells sorted from blood, taken at week 0. The DNA of the CDR3 is TGCAGCGCAGGGACAGGGAACCACAATGAGCAGTTCTTC. This codes for CSAGTGNHNEQFF.